The rows below give T cell receptor beta chains drawn from one sample of a study of blood T cell repertoires in COVID-19. Data came from immunoSEQ multiplex PCR; TCRdb stores just in-frame clones and leaves some out. This sample has 35,000 to 50,000 clones, with roughly nine tenths found just once. The sequenced sample consisted of peripheral blood. All receptors come from a man in his forties or fifties with active COVID-19. The CDR3 runs from the conserved cysteine through the conserved F or W. Fields, in order: CDR3 protein, CDR3 DNA, D gene, J gene, V gene, clone size. D genes are given only for firm matches. Some rows have no size entry. The others give once, few or many, or a class for an expanded clone.

cdr3_aa: CASSRLSGRKSTDTQYF
cdr3_nt: TGTGCCAGCAGCCGACTTAGCGGGAGGAAAAGCACAGATACGCAGTATTTT
d_call: TRBD2
j_call: TRBJ2-3
v_call: TRBV7-6
clone_size: .

cdr3_aa: CASSLAPPGSGSGSSTDTQYF
cdr3_nt: TGTGCCAGCAGCTTAGCCCCCCCGGGTAGCGGGAGTGGTAGTAGCACAGATACGCAGTATTTT
d_call: TRBD2
j_call: TRBJ2-3
v_call: TRBV7-2
clone_size: .

cdr3_aa: CASRSGGNEQFF
cdr3_nt: TGTGCCAGCAGATCCGGAGGCAATGAGCAGTTCTTC
d_call: .
j_call: TRBJ2-1
v_call: TRBV12-3/TRBV12-4
clone_size: once

cdr3_aa: CASSSTGTLELGETQYF
cdr3_nt: TGCGCCAGCAGCTCCACAGGAACCCTGGAGTTAGGAGAGACCCAGTACTTC
d_call: .
j_call: TRBJ2-5
v_call: TRBV5-1
clone_size: .

cdr3_aa: CASSLTTPAGGQETQYF
cdr3_nt: TGTGCCAGCAGCCTGACTACCCCCGCGGGGGGCCAAGAGACCCAGTACTTC
d_call: TRBD2
j_call: TRBJ2-5
v_call: TRBV27
clone_size: few

cdr3_aa: CASSQRTGKGSYEQYF
cdr3_nt: TGTGCCAGCAGCCAGCGGACAGGGAAAGGGTCCTACGAGCAGTACTTC
d_call: TRBD1
j_call: TRBJ2-7
v_call: TRBV7-8
clone_size: .

cdr3_aa: CASSLAGVTNSPLHF
cdr3_nt: TGCGCCAGCAGCTTGGCGGGGGTTACAAATTCACCCCTCCACTTT
d_call: .
j_call: TRBJ1-6
v_call: TRBV5-1
clone_size: .

cdr3_aa: CASSPTTGGETQYF
cdr3_nt: TGTGCCAGCAGCCCAACTACAGGGGGAGAGACCCAGTACTTC
d_call: TRBD1
j_call: TRBJ2-5
v_call: TRBV7-2
clone_size: .

cdr3_aa: CASSKGLAHSYEQYF
cdr3_nt: TGTGCCAGCAGCAAGGGACTAGCGCACTCCTACGAGCAGTACTTC
d_call: TRBD2
j_call: TRBJ2-7
v_call: TRBV7-8
clone_size: few

cdr3_aa: CASSLWRGGHEQYF
cdr3_nt: TGTGCCAGCAGCCTATGGAGGGGAGGGCACGAGCAGTACTTC
d_call: TRBD2
j_call: TRBJ2-7
v_call: TRBV7-8
clone_size: .

cdr3_aa: CASSIFLAANTGELFF
cdr3_nt: TGTGCCAGTAGTATATTCCTAGCAGCGAACACCGGGGAGCTGTTTTTT
d_call: .
j_call: TRBJ2-2
v_call: TRBV19
clone_size: .

cdr3_aa: CASTGRSGRDTSVSSYEQYF
cdr3_nt: TGTGCCAGCACCGGGAGAAGCGGGAGGGATACATCCGTGAGCTCCTACGAGCAGTACTTC
d_call: TRBD2
j_call: TRBJ2-7
v_call: TRBV2
clone_size: .

cdr3_aa: CASSEIAIQETQYF
cdr3_nt: TGTGCCAGCAGTGAAATTGCGATACAAGAGACCCAGTACTTC
d_call: .
j_call: TRBJ2-5
v_call: TRBV2
clone_size: .

cdr3_aa: CASSLALTAYNEQFF
cdr3_nt: TGTGCCAGCAGCTTGGCACTTACAGCCTACAATGAGCAGTTCTTC
d_call: .
j_call: TRBJ2-1
v_call: TRBV5-5
clone_size: .

cdr3_aa: CASSFTGRGYNEQFF
cdr3_nt: TGTGCCAGCAGCTTTACCGGGAGGGGCTACAATGAGCAGTTCTTC
d_call: TRBD2
j_call: TRBJ2-1
v_call: TRBV5-4
clone_size: .

cdr3_aa: CASSPGTGGSGANVLTF
cdr3_nt: TGTGCCAGCAGTCCCGGGACAGGGGGCTCTGGGGCCAACGTCCTGACTTTC
d_call: TRBD1
j_call: TRBJ2-6
v_call: TRBV28
clone_size: .

cdr3_aa: CASSLPLTTPSEQFF
cdr3_nt: TGCGCCAGCAGCTTGCCCCTAACTACCCCATCTGAGCAGTTCTTC
d_call: .
j_call: TRBJ2-1
v_call: TRBV5-1
clone_size: .

cdr3_aa: CASSTGSNTEAFF
cdr3_nt: TGTGCCAGCAGTACGGGGTCGAACACTGAAGCTTTCTTT
d_call: .
j_call: TRBJ1-1
v_call: TRBV11-3
clone_size: .

cdr3_aa: CASSLPGTGNEQFF
cdr3_nt: TGTGCCAGCAGCTTACCCGGGACAGGCAATGAGCAGTTCTTC
d_call: TRBD1
j_call: TRBJ2-1
v_call: TRBV7-9
clone_size: .

cdr3_aa: CASSVAPQGAQNTEAFF
cdr3_nt: TGTGCCAGCAGCGTAGCTCCCCAGGGGGCACAGAACACTGAAGCTTTCTTT
d_call: TRBD1
j_call: TRBJ1-1
v_call: TRBV9
clone_size: once

cdr3_aa: CASSDRTGANTEAFF
cdr3_nt: TGCGCCAGCAGCGACAGGACAGGGGCGAACACTGAAGCTTTCTTT
d_call: TRBD1
j_call: TRBJ1-1
v_call: TRBV5-1
clone_size: .

cdr3_aa: CAVRGSTNTEAFF
cdr3_nt: TGTGCGGTGAGAGGCAGCACAAACACTGAAGCTTTCTTT
d_call: .
j_call: TRBJ1-1
v_call: TRBV6-6
clone_size: once